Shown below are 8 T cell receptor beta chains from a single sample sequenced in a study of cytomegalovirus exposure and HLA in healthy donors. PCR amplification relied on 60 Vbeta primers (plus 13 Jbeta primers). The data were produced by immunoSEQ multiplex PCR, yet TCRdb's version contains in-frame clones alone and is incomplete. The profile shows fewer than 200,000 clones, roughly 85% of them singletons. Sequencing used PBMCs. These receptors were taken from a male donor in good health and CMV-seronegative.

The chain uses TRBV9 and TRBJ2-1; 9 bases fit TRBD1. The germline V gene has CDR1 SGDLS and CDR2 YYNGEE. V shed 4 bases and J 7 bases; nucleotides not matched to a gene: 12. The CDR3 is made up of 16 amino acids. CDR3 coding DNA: TGTGCCAGCAGCACCCCTAGGACAGGGGTTAGGAATGAGCAGTTCTTC. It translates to CASSTPRTGVRNEQFF.

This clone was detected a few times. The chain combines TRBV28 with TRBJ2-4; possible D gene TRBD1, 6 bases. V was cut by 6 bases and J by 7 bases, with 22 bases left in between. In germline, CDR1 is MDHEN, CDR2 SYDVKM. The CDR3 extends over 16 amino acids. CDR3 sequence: CASSSPSTGPINIQYF. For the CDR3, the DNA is TGTGCCAGCAGCTCACCCTCTACAGGGCCCATCAACATTCAGTACTTC.

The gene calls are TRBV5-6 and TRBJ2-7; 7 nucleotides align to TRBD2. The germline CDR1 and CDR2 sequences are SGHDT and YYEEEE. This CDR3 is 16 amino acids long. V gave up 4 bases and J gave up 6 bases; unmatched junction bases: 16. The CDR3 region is CASSRGLGRGKVEQYF. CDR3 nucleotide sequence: TGTGCCAGCAGCAGGGGACTGGGGAGGGGAAAGGTCGAGCAGTACTTC.

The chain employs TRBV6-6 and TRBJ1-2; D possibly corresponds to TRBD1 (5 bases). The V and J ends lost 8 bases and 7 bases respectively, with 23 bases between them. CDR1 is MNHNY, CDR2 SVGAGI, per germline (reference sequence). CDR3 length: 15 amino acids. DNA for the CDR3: TGTGCCAGCTGCCGGGACGGGAGGAATTGTCCTGGCTACACCTTC. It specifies CASCRDGRNCPGYTF.

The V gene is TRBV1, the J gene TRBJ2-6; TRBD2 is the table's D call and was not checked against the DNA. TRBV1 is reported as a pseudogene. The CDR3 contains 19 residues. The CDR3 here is CTSSQEETGARVGANVLTF. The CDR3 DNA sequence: TGCACCAGCAGCCAAGAGGAGACGGGAGCGCGGGTAGGGGCCAACGTCCTGACTTTC.

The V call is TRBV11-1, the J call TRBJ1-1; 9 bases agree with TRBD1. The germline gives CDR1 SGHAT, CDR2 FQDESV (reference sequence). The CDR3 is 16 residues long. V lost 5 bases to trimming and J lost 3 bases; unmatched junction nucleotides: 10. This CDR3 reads CASSPEEGQGYTEAFF. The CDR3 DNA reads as TGTGCCAGCAGCCCAGAAGAGGGACAGGGATACACTGAAGCTTTCTTT.

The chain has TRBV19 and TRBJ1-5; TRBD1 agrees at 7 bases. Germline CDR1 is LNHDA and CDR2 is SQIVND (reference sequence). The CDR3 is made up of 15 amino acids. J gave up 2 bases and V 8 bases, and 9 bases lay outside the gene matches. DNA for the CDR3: TGTGCCAGTGGACAGGTTCTCGCGGGCAATCAGCCCCAGCATTTT. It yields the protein CASGQVLAGNQPQHF.

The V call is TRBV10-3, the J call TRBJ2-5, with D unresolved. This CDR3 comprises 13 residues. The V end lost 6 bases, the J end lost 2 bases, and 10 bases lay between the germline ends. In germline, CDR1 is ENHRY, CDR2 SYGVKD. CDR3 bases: TGTGCCATCAGCTATAAACCACAAGAGACCCAGTACTTC. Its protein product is CAISYKPQETQYF.